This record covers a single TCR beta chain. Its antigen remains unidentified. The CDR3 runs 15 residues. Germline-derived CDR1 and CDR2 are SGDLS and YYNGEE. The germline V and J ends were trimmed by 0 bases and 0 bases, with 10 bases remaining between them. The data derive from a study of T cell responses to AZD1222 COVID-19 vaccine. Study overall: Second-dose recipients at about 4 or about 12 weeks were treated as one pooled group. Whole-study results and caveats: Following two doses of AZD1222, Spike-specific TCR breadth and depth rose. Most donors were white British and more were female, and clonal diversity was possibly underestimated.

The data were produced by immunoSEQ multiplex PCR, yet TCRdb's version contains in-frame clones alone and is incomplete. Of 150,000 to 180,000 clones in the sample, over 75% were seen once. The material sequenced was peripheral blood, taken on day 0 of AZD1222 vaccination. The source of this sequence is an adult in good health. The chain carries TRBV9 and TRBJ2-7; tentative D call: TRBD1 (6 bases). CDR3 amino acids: CASSVGGTSSYEQYF. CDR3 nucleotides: TGTGCCAGCAGCGTAGGGGGGACAAGCTCCTACGAGCAGTACTTC.